The 15 T cell receptor beta chains presented below share a single source sample, sequenced in a study of blood T cell repertoires in COVID-19. Some clones are missing from TCRdb's copy, which holds only in-frame ones; the method was immunoSEQ multiplex PCR. The sample holds 360,000 or so clones, less than 90% seen once. Sequences were obtained from PBMCs or T cells enriched from blood (not recorded which). All receptors derive from a woman between 25 and 40 years old who had recovered from COVID-19.

The chain's CDR3 is CASSRRTGEDEQFF. CDR3 sequence (DNA): TGCGCCAGCAGCCGTCGGACAGGGGAGGATGAGCAGTTCTTC. This chain uses TRBV4-1 with TRBJ2-1; 9 nucleotides line up with TRBD1. Per germline, CDR1 MGHRA and CDR2 YSYEKL. V lost 4 bases, J lost 8 bases, and 6 bases stayed unmatched. This CDR3 is built from 14 residues.

The chain carries TRBV7-9 and TRBJ1-2, with D perhaps matching TRBD1 (5 bases). CDR3 length: 15 residues. Looked up from germline, CDR1 is SEHNR and CDR2 is FQNEAQ (reference sequence). V lost 1 base and J lost 3, with 12 bases in between. CDR3 DNA: TGTGCCAGCAGCTTAGGCTTGGGGCCGGACTATGGCTACACCTTC. It codes for CASSLGLGPDYGYTF.

This sequence joins TRBV11-2 and TRBJ2-1; the D gene is possibly TRBD1 (5 bases). The CDR3 is 14 residues long. The germline V gene encodes CDR1 SGHAT and CDR2 FQNNGV. Deletions cut 3 bases from V and 6 bases from J, with 12 bases between. This CDR3 is CASSFQGTTNEQFF. For the CDR3, the DNA is TGTGCCAGCAGCTTCCAGGGAACCACCAATGAGCAGTTCTTC.

V and J are TRBV2 and TRBJ1-2, with 11 bases matching TRBD1. V shed 7 bases and J 6 bases; nucleotides not matched to a gene: 7. Germline V gene sequence: CDR1 SNHLY, CDR2 FYNNEI. The CDR3 consists of 14 residues. The CDR3 DNA reads TGTGCCAGCAATCCGGGACAGGGGGTAAATGGCTACACCTTC. It encodes CASNPGQGVNGYTF.

The chain carries TRBV28 and TRBJ1-4; 7 positions match TRBD1. The CDR3 is made up of 17 amino acids. V lost 5 bases, J lost 7 bases, and 16 bases stayed unmatched. The germline V gene encodes CDR1 MDHEN and CDR2 SYDVKM. CDR3 sequence (DNA): TGTGCCAGCAGTCCTCGCCTCGGCCGGGACAGAGGTGAAAAACTGTTTTTT. This codes for CASSPRLGRDRGEKLFF.

This chain links TRBV2 with TRBJ2-1, with D possibly being TRBD1 (6 bases). V lost 7 bases and J 7 bases, leaving 26 bases between the germline ends. Germline CDR1 is SNHLY and CDR2 is FYNNEI. The CDR3 extends over 17 amino acids. CDR3 region: CASTEGDTTILKNEQFF. The DNA of the CDR3 is TGTGCCAGCACCGAGGGGGACACCACCATCTTGAAAAATGAGCAGTTCTTC.

The chain is built from TRBV2 and TRBJ1-1; possible D gene TRBD1, 5 bases. Trimming stripped 7 bases from V and 1 base from J, with 10 bases between. This CDR3 spans 13 amino acids. The germline gives CDR1 SNHLY, CDR2 FYNNEI. In nucleotides, the CDR3 is TGTGCCAGCATCGGCAGGGAGAACACTGAAGCTTTCTTT. Encoded protein: CASIGRENTEAFF.

The chain uses TRBV5-6 and TRBJ1-5; D ambiguous. Trimming stripped 4 bases from V and 4 bases from J, with 9 bases between. CDR3 length: 13 residues. Germline V lookup: CDR1 SGHDT, CDR2 YYEEEE. The CDR3 loop reads CASSMARNQPQHF. In DNA, the CDR3 is TGTGCCAGCAGCATGGCCAGAAATCAGCCCCAGCATTTT. Together with reference TRBV5-6 and TRBJ1-5, the CDR3 gives the full variable domain: DAGVTQSPTHLIKTRGQQVTLRCSPKSGHDTVSWYQQALGQGPQFIFQYYEEEERQRGNFPDRFSGHQFPNYSSELNVNALLLGDSALYLCASSMARNQPQHFGDGTRLSIL.

This chain connects TRBV5-6 to TRBJ2-2; D is perhaps TRBD2 (5 bases). CDR3 length: 12 residues. Trimming stripped 5 bases from V and 4 bases from J, with 6 bases between. Germline V gene data show CDR1 as SGHDT and CDR2 as YYEEEE. The CDR3 is CASSTSTGELFF. The CDR3 DNA reads as TGTGCCAGCAGTACTAGCACCGGGGAGCTGTTTTTT.

In DNA form, the CDR3 reads TGTGCCAGCAGTTTGAGCGGGAGCACCGGGGAGCTGTTTTTT. This gives the protein CASSLSGSTGELFF. This chain joins TRBV28 and TRBJ2-2; 8 bases align to TRBD2. CDR3 length: 14 residues. The V segment lost 3 bases and the J segment 4 bases; nucleotides outside the gene matches: 1. Germline CDR1 and CDR2: MDHEN and SYDVKM.

This chain uses TRBV27 with TRBJ1-2; 8 nucleotides line up with TRBD1. This CDR3 spans 11 amino acids. The trim removed 10 bases at V and 6 bases at J, leaving 4 bases unmatched. CDR1 MNHEY and CDR2 SMNVEV come from the germline V gene (reference sequence). The CDR3 sequence: CATRTGNGYTF. CDR3 coding DNA: TGTGCCACCAGGACAGGGAATGGCTACACCTTC.

The chain joins TRBV5-6 to TRBJ1-4; D uncertain. The V end was cut by 3 bases, the J end by 6 bases, with 15 bases between. Germline assignment: CDR1 SGHDT and CDR2 YYEEEE. The CDR3 is 15 amino acids. The CDR3 nucleotides are TGTGCCAGCAGCTCCGCCGGGGAAGATGATGAAAAACTGTTTTTT. This gives the protein CASSSAGEDDEKLFF. Using reference TRBV5-6 and TRBJ1-4 for the parts outside the CDR3, the full variable domain is DAGVTQSPTHLIKTRGQQVTLRCSPKSGHDTVSWYQQALGQGPQFIFQYYEEEERQRGNFPDRFSGHQFPNYSSELNVNALLLGDSALYLCASSSAGEDDEKLFFGSGTQLSVL.

The chain recombines TRBV7-8 with TRBJ1-4, with no clear D. V lost 2 bases and J lost 5, with 9 bases in between. The germline V gene encodes CDR1 SGHVS and CDR2 FQNEAQ. The CDR3 has 14 amino acids. The CDR3 nucleotides are TGTGCCAGCAGCTTACTCTTACAAAATGAAAAACTGTTTTTT. This gives the protein CASSLLLQNEKLFF.

This clone was seen repeatedly, ten times or more. The chain carries TRBV10-1 and TRBJ2-3, with D possibly being TRBD2 (7 bases). CDR3 size: 14 residues. Trimming removed 6 bases from V and 4 bases from J, with 14 bases in between. Looked up from germline, CDR1 is WNHNN and CDR2 is SYGVQD (reference sequence). This CDR3 reads CASRGGGQSDTQYF. The CDR3 nucleotides read TGCGCCAGCAGGGGAGGGGGGCAATCAGATACGCAGTATTTT.

V and J are TRBV6-5 and TRBJ2-2; tentative D call: TRBD1 (5 bases). The germline gives CDR1 MNHEY, CDR2 SVGAGI. Trimming removed 6 bases from V and 3 bases from J, with 11 bases in between. This CDR3 spans 14 amino acids. CDR3 region: CASRPDRYTGELFF. CDR3 bases: TGTGCCAGCAGACCCGACAGATACACCGGGGAGCTGTTTTTT.